The 21 T cell receptor beta chains below all came from one sample that was sequenced in a study of shared clonotypes between healthy human individuals. Generated by immunoSEQ multiplex PCR, the TCRdb table keeps only in-frame clones and is missing some. This repertoire shows fewer than 1.8 million clones, about 98.5% found once; its top ten account for approximately 0.4%. The sample was naive CD4+ T cells sorted from blood. Documented subset: CD45RA+ positively selected. The receptors derive from a man aged 25 to 40 in good health.

The chain recombines TRBV6-5 with TRBJ2-7; D tentatively fits TRBD1 or TRBD2 (5 bases each). Germline CDR1 reads MNHEY; CDR2 reads SVGAGI. V lost 2 bases and J lost 1, with 9 bases in between. CDR3 length equals 14 residues. The CDR3: CASSYVGASYEQYF. As DNA, the CDR3 is TGTGCCAGCAGTTACGTCGGGGCTTCCTACGAGCAGTACTTC.

The genes are TRBV20-1 and TRBJ2-3; D gene unclear. Per germline, CDR1 DFQATT and CDR2 SNEGSKA (reference sequence). The CDR3 contains 11 residues. CDR3 region: CSSSDTDTQYF. The CDR3 DNA reads TGCAGCAGCAGCGACACAGATACGCAGTATTTT.

The genes are TRBV5-1 and TRBJ2-7, with TRBD2 matching over 10 bases. Trimming at V came to 7 bases and at J to 2 bases, leaving 12 bases not matched to a gene. CDR3 size: 16 residues. Germline values: CDR1 SGHRS, CDR2 YFSETQ. In DNA form, the CDR3 reads TGCGCCAGCGGGAGGACTAGCGGAGCCCAAACCTACGAGCAGTACTTC. This translates into CASGRTSGAQTYEQYF.

The rearrangement joins TRBV4-2 to TRBJ2-7; possible D gene TRBD2, 5 bases. The CDR3 is made up of 14 amino acids. Per germline, CDR1 LGHNA and CDR2 YNFKEQ. V lost 5 bases and J lost 1, with 12 bases in between. The CDR3 is CASSDSADSYEQYF. The CDR3 bases are TGTGCCAGCAGCGACTCAGCGGATTCCTACGAGCAGTACTTC.

The chain combines TRBV18 with TRBJ2-7; 9 bases are a match to TRBD1. Germline assignment: CDR1 KGHSH and CDR2 LQKENI. The length of the CDR3 is 12 residues. CDR3: CASSPRQGGVVV. The CDR3, as DNA: TGTGCCAGCTCACCACGACAGGGGGGAGTAGTGGTC.

V usage is TRBV23-1 and J usage is TRBJ1-2; 8 bases agree with TRBD1. TRBV23-1 is an open reading frame whose function is uncertain. After removal of 6 bases from V and 7 bases from J, the junction contained 13 bases not matched to a gene. This CDR3 comprises 15 residues. The CDR3 loop is CASRKTGVNSAGYTF. For the CDR3, the DNA is TGCGCCAGCAGGAAGACAGGGGTCAACTCTGCTGGCTACACCTTC.

This chain links TRBV9 with TRBJ2-7, with 9 nucleotides matching TRBD2. The CDR3 loop spans 15 amino acids. V trimming: 6 bases; J trimming: 2 bases; junction bases outside the gene matches: 9. The germline V gene encodes CDR1 SGDLS and CDR2 YYNGEE. The CDR3 coding sequence is TGTGCCAGCATGTGGCTAGCGGGACATACCTACGAGCAGTACTTC. It translates to CASMWLAGHTYEQYF. Full variable domain (outside the CDR3, taken from reference TRBV9 and TRBJ2-7): DSGVTQTPKHLITATGQRVTLRCSPRSGDLSVYWYQQSLDQGLQFLIQYYNGEERAKGNILERFSAQQFPDLHSELNLSSLELGDSALYFCASMWLAGHTYEQYFGPGTRLTVT.

The CDR3 is CASSQVSAANTGELFF. CDR3 in DNA: TGCGCCAGCAGCCAAGTTTCGGCGGCGAACACCGGGGAGCTGTTTTTT. The chain combines TRBV4-1 with TRBJ2-2, with no clear D. CDR1 is MGHRA and CDR2 is YSYEKL in the germline V gene. Trimming took off 1 base at V and 0 bases at J, with 9 bases between the two ends. The CDR3 is 16 residues long.

A remark on this clone: This same CDR3 is encoded by further DNA sequences in the sample. This chain links TRBV29-1 with TRBJ2-5, with D perhaps given as TRBD1 or TRBD2 (5 bases each). V lost 2 bases, J lost 5 bases, and 9 bases lay in between. The germline CDR1 and CDR2 sequences are SQVTM and ANQGSEA. The CDR3 consists of 12 residues. CDR3 region: CSVEQGAETQYF. CDR3 nucleotides: TGCAGCGTTGAACAGGGAGCCGAGACCCAGTACTTC.

The rearrangement uses TRBV29-1 and TRBJ2-5; D is uncertain. The CDR3 has 12 residues. Deletions cut 7 bases from V and 5 bases from J, with 14 bases between. Germline lookup yields CDR1 SQVTM and CDR2 ANQGSEA. The CDR3 is CSAKGVGETQYF. The DNA for the CDR3 is TGCAGCGCCAAGGGCGTAGGGGAGACCCAGTACTTC.

This clone was counted a single time. The chain combines TRBV15 with TRBJ2-3; D gene ambiguous. The V end was cut by 0 bases, the J end by 2 bases, with 12 bases between. The V gene's germline CDR1 is LNHNV and CDR2 YYDKDF (reference sequence). CDR3 size: 16 residues. The CDR3 reads CATSRDPYQNTDTQYF. In nucleotides, the CDR3 is TGTGCCACCAGCAGAGATCCATACCAAAACACAGATACGCAGTATTTT.

The chain joins TRBV9 to TRBJ2-7, with unresolved D. Germline CDR1 is SGDLS and CDR2 is YYNGEE. The CDR3 length is 14 residues. The V gene lost 1 base and the J gene lost 5 bases, with 13 bases spanning the gap. CDR3 amino acids: CASSVLVWSDEQYF. In DNA, the CDR3 is TGTGCCAGCAGCGTACTTGTTTGGAGTGACGAGCAGTACTTC.

The chain employs TRBV5-5 and TRBJ1-5, with TRBD1 matching over 8 bases. The V gene end was trimmed by 4 bases and the J gene end by 6 bases; junction bases not matched to a gene: 9. The germline V gene encodes CDR1 SGHKS and CDR2 YYEKEE (reference sequence). This CDR3 region has 15 residues. The CDR3 region is CASSVLDRASQPQHF. For the CDR3, the DNA is TGTGCCAGCAGCGTACTGGACAGGGCTAGTCAGCCCCAGCATTTT.

V and J are TRBV5-1 and TRBJ1-1; tentatively, D is TRBD1 (5 bases). Germline CDR1 SGHRS, CDR2 YFSETQ. V was shortened by 0 bases and J by 11 bases, with 23 bases between the two germline ends. The CDR3 runs 16 residues. The CDR3 here is CASSLAPRSGGEQAFF. In DNA, the CDR3 is TGCGCCAGCAGCTTGGCCCCAAGGAGTGGGGGAGAGCAGGCTTTCTTT. Using reference TRBV5-1 and TRBJ1-1 for the parts outside the CDR3, the full variable domain is KAGVTQTPRYLIKTRGQQVTLSCSPISGHRSVSWYQQTPGQGLQFLFEYFSETQRNKGNFPGRFSGRQFSNSRSEMNVSTLELGDSALYLCASSLAPRSGGEQAFFGQGTRLTVV.

The V call is TRBV5-1, the J call TRBJ2-5; 9 positions match TRBD2. This CDR3 is built from 17 residues. Per germline, CDR1 SGHRS and CDR2 YFSETQ. V shed 1 base and J 2 bases; nucleotides not matched to a gene: 9. The CDR3 region is CASSLLGSGSDQETQYF. The CDR3 coding sequence is TGCGCCAGCAGCTTGCTGGGTAGCGGGAGTGATCAAGAGACCCAGTACTTC.

This clone has only one observation. The chain employs TRBV6-1 and TRBJ2-7; no clear D. CDR3 size: 11 residues. Germline V gene lookup returns CDR1 MNHNS and CDR2 SASEGT. V lost 6 bases, J lost 4 bases, and 7 bases lay in between. Written as DNA, the CDR3 is TGTGCCAGCAGAATGGGTTACGAGCAGTACTTC. Protein sequence: CASRMGYEQYF.

The V and J genes are TRBV4-2 and TRBJ2-1; D is unresolved. V was trimmed by 0 bases and J by 4 bases, leaving 16 bases between them. The CDR3 is 17 residues long. The germline V gene has CDR1 LGHNA and CDR2 YNFKEQ. CDR3 amino acids: CASSQDPSSKGYNEQFF. For the CDR3, the DNA is TGTGCCAGCAGCCAAGACCCCTCTAGTAAGGGATACAATGAGCAGTTCTTC.

The chain links TRBV5-1 to TRBJ2-7; D is undetermined. Germline V gives CDR1 SGHRS, CDR2 YFSETQ. The CDR3 is 14 amino acids. V lost 1 base to trimming and J lost 3 bases, with 11 bases between them. CDR3 sequence (DNA): TGCGCCAGCAGCTTGTCGATTCACGGCTACGAGCAGTACTTC. It translates to CASSLSIHGYEQYF. The whole variable domain, filled in from reference TRBV5-1 and TRBJ2-7, reads KAGVTQTPRYLIKTRGQQVTLSCSPISGHRSVSWYQQTPGQGLQFLFEYFSETQRNKGNFPGRFSGRQFSNSRSEMNVSTLELGDSALYLCASSLSIHGYEQYFGPGTRLTVT.

The chain recombines TRBV5-1 with TRBJ1-1; D unresolved. Germline V gene data show CDR1 as SGHRS and CDR2 as YFSETQ. Trimming pared 5 bases from V and 3 bases from J, leaving 8 bases between. The CDR3 totals 12 residues. In DNA form, the CDR3 reads TGCGCCAGCAGTCCTGGGCACACTGAAGCTTTCTTT. Translation gives CASSPGHTEAFF.

This rearrangement joins TRBV15 to TRBJ1-5; no clear D. V was pared by 0 bases and J by 4 bases, with 10 bases between. The CDR3 loop spans 15 amino acids. Germline-derived CDR1 and CDR2 are LNHNV and YYDKDF (reference sequence). For the CDR3, the DNA is TGTGCCACCAGCAGAGACCCGACCGAGAATCAGCCCCAGCATTTT. Protein product: CATSRDPTENQPQHF.

The chain carries TRBV6-6 and TRBJ2-7; D perhaps matches TRBD2 (7 bases). The CDR3 is 14 amino acids. The germline CDR1 and CDR2 sequences are MNHNY and SVGAGI (reference sequence). V was clipped by 6 bases and J by 3 bases, with 15 bases between them. CDR3 amino acids: CASSRGGDFYEQYF. DNA of the CDR3: TGTGCCAGCAGCAGAGGGGGGGACTTCTACGAGCAGTACTTC.